This is a list of T cell receptor beta chains from one sample in a study of blood T cells in healthy people across ages. Each CDR3 protein gets one entry after TCRdb re-called the 5' RACE reads with MiXCR. This repertoire shows 870,000 or so distinct CDR3 sequences, about 30% found once; its top ten account for roughly a sixth. The sequenced sample was blood. The source of these receptors is a woman of 80 years or more in good health. CDR3s include the opening cysteine and the closing phenylalanine or tryptophan. The order of the fields is clone size, V gene, J gene, D gene, CDR3 protein, CDR3 DNA. The D gene is left open where the match is weak. Not all rows give a size; the values are once, few, many and, for expanded clones, a class.

abundance: .; v_gene: TRBV7-9; j_gene: TRBJ2-7; d_gene: TRBD2; CDR3aa: CASSLRGAGGQYF; CDR3nt: TGTGCCAGCAGCTTAAGGGGCGCGGGGGGGCAGTACTTC
abundance: few; v_gene: TRBV2; j_gene: TRBJ2-5; d_gene: TRBD2; CDR3aa: CASSWTSRQETQYF; CDR3nt: TGTGCCAGCAGTTGGACTAGCCGCCAAGAGACCCAGTACTTC
abundance: many; v_gene: TRBV6-1; j_gene: TRBJ2-5; d_gene: .; CDR3aa: CASSTSGRPQETQYF; CDR3nt: TGTGCCAGCAGTACGTCAGGCAGGCCACAAGAGACCCAGTACTTC
abundance: once; v_gene: TRBV7-3; j_gene: TRBJ2-5; d_gene: .; CDR3aa: CASSRGSFETQYF; CDR3nt: TGTGCCAGCAGCCGGGGGTCATTCGAGACCCAGTACTTC
abundance: .; v_gene: TRBV30; j_gene: TRBJ1-1; d_gene: .; CDR3aa: CAWSVNGGLLYTEAFF; CDR3nt: TGTGCCTGGAGTGTAAATGGGGGGCTTTTATACACTGAAGCTTTCTTT
abundance: few; v_gene: TRBV7-8; j_gene: TRBJ1-2; d_gene: .; CDR3aa: CASSSGAYYYGYTF; CDR3nt: TGTGCCAGCAGCAGCGGGGCCTACTACTATGGCTACACCTTC
abundance: .; v_gene: TRBV6-2/TRBV6-3; j_gene: TRBJ2-6; d_gene: .; CDR3aa: CASSRGTARSSGANVRTF; CDR3nt: TGTGCCAGCAGTCGGGGGACCGCACGGAGCTCTGGGGCCAACGTCCGGACTTTC
abundance: many; v_gene: TRBV6-5; j_gene: TRBJ2-3; d_gene: .; CDR3aa: CASSSNGGTDTQYF; CDR3nt: TGTGCCAGCAGTTCAAACGGGGGCACAGATACGCAGTATTTT
abundance: many; v_gene: TRBV5-1; j_gene: TRBJ2-1; d_gene: .; CDR3aa: CASSPRDSGYNEQFF; CDR3nt: TGCGCCAGCAGCCCACGGGACTCGGGGTACAATGAGCAGTTCTTC
abundance: few; v_gene: TRBV7-2; j_gene: TRBJ1-6; d_gene: .; CDR3aa: CASSSREQNSPLHF; CDR3nt: TGTGCCAGCAGCTCAAGAGAACAGAATTCACCCCTCCACTTT
abundance: .; v_gene: TRBV5-1; j_gene: TRBJ2-1; d_gene: TRBD2; CDR3aa: CASSPTHWTSGSGEQFF; CDR3nt: TGCGCCAGCAGCCCAACCCATTGGACTAGCGGGAGCGGTGAGCAGTTCTTC
abundance: many; v_gene: TRBV5-6; j_gene: TRBJ2-3; d_gene: .; CDR3aa: CASSLMHTQYF; CDR3nt: TGTGCCAGCAGCTTAATGCATACGCAGTATTTT
abundance: few; v_gene: TRBV28; j_gene: TRBJ2-7; d_gene: TRBD1; CDR3aa: CASNFRPGQGGYEQYF; CDR3nt: TGTGCCAGCAATTTTCGTCCGGGACAGGGTGGCTACGAGCAGTACTTC
abundance: many; v_gene: TRBV5-1; j_gene: TRBJ2-1; d_gene: .; CDR3aa: CASSLGSLTGNEQFF; CDR3nt: TGCGCCAGCAGCTTGGGGTCGCTGACGGGGAATGAGCAGTTCTTC
abundance: .; v_gene: TRBV20-1; j_gene: TRBJ1-5; d_gene: .; CDR3aa: CSAKTPAAHSNQPQHF; CDR3nt: TGCAGTGCTAAGACCCCGGCAGCCCATAGCAATCAGCCCCAGCATTTT
abundance: many; v_gene: TRBV29-1; j_gene: TRBJ1-4; d_gene: .; CDR3aa: CSVLHNEKLFF; CDR3nt: TGCAGCGTTCTACATAATGAAAAACTGTTTTTT
abundance: .; v_gene: TRBV7-9; j_gene: TRBJ2-1; d_gene: .; CDR3aa: CASSFQRQVNEQFF; CDR3nt: TGTGCCAGCAGCTTTCAGCGACAGGTAAATGAGCAGTTCTTC
abundance: .; v_gene: TRBV24-1; j_gene: TRBJ2-3; d_gene: .; CDR3aa: CATSDRRQRITYTQYF; CDR3nt: TGTGCCACCAGTGACCGGAGACAGAGAATCACATATACGCAGTATTTT
abundance: many; v_gene: TRBV21-1; j_gene: TRBJ1-6; d_gene: .; CDR3aa: CASSKGDRASYNSPLHF; CDR3nt: TGTGCCAGCAGCAAAGGGGACAGGGCATCCTATAATTCACCCCTCCACTTT
abundance: .; v_gene: TRBV28; j_gene: TRBJ1-2; d_gene: .; CDR3aa: CASSSSGTDSDYTF; CDR3nt: TGTGCCAGCAGTTCAAGCGGGACCGACTCAGACTACACCTTC
abundance: .; v_gene: TRBV20-1; j_gene: TRBJ1-1; d_gene: TRBD1; CDR3aa: CSAIGSQGATEAFF; CDR3nt: TGCAGTGCTATAGGCTCACAGGGGGCGACTGAAGCTTTCTTT
abundance: many; v_gene: TRBV10-2; j_gene: TRBJ2-5; d_gene: TRBD2; CDR3aa: CASSGLAGWAGRGETQYF; CDR3nt: TGCGCCAGCAGTGGACTAGCGGGATGGGCAGGCCGTGGGGAGACCCAGTACTTC
abundance: .; v_gene: TRBV7-2; j_gene: TRBJ2-5; d_gene: TRBD1; CDR3aa: CASSLGDRAEEQYF; CDR3nt: TGTGCCAGCAGCTTGGGGGACAGGGCGGAGGAGCAGTACTTC
abundance: many; v_gene: TRBV6-1; j_gene: TRBJ1-2; d_gene: .; CDR3aa: CASSPSSPAQPNYGYTF; CDR3nt: TGTGCCAGCAGTCCCAGCTCCCCCGCCCAACCTAACTATGGCTACACCTTC
abundance: few; v_gene: TRBV10-2; j_gene: TRBJ2-6; d_gene: .; CDR3aa: CASGYSGSSGANVLTF; CDR3nt: TGCGCCAGCGGCTATTCAGGTTCCTCTGGGGCCAACGTCCTGACTTTC
abundance: .; v_gene: TRBV2; j_gene: TRBJ1-1; d_gene: .; CDR3aa: CASSEIGVNTEAFF; CDR3nt: TGTGCCAGCAGTGAAATCGGGGTAAACACTGAAGCTTTCTTT
abundance: many; v_gene: TRBV20-1; j_gene: TRBJ2-5; d_gene: TRBD1; CDR3aa: CSALTDRGKKTQYF; CDR3nt: TGCAGTGCCCTAACAGACAGGGGGAAAAAGACCCAGTACTTC